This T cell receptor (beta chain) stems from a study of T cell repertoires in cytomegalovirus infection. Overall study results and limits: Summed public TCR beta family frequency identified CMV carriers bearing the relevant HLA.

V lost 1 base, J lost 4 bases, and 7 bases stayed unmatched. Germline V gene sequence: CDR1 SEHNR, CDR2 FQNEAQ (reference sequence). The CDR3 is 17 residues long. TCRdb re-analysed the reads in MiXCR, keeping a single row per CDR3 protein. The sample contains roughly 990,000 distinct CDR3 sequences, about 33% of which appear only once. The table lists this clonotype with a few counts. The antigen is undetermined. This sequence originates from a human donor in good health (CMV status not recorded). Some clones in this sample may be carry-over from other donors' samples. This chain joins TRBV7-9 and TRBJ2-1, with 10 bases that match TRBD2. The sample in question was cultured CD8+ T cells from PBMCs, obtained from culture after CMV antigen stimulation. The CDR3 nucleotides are TGTGCCAGCAGCTTAGAGTTCGGACTAGCGGAATACAATGAGCAGTTCTTC. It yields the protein CASSLEFGLAEYNEQFF.